This T cell receptor (beta chain) was profiled in a study of PD-1 blockade in classical Hodgkin lymphoma. Study findings and constraints: CD4+ TCR diversity rose significantly by C4D1, and CD8+ TCR diversity did not.

Brentuximab vedotin exposure varied, and every patient relapsed after autologous stem cell transplantation. This clone appeared a few times. As yet, its antigen is unknown. Some clones are missing from TCRdb's copy, which holds only in-frame ones; the method was immunoSEQ multiplex PCR. In the table there are under 7,000 clones, approximately 75% of which are singletons. CDR1 and CDR2 from the germline V gene are SNHLY and FYNNEI. This CDR3 has 13 residues. Deletions cut 6 bases from V and 3 bases from J, with 9 bases between. Sample: peripheral blood mononuclear cells (PBMCs), taken at baseline. The receptor comes from a human donor with classical Hodgkin lymphoma. The V call is TRBV2, the J call TRBJ2-1; D unclear. CDR3: CASSERLYNEQFF. For the CDR3, the DNA is TGTGCCAGCAGCGAGCGCCTCTACAATGAGCAGTTCTTC.